This T cell receptor beta chain was identified during a study of post-analysis software for immune sequencing data. Notes on the study in general: There were five or six TRBV segments more frequent in patients than controls, and TRBV5-6, TRBV5-1 and TRBV20-1 were among them.

TCR beta cDNA libraries included unique molecular identifiers. Via MiXCR, TCRdb re-called the PCR reads, giving one row per CDR3 protein. The sample yields 600,000 to 700,000 distinct CDR3 sequences, roughly three fifths seen once. The V gene lost 4 bases and the J gene lost 4 bases, with 10 bases spanning the gap. Germline V CDR1 and CDR2: SGHTA, FQGNSA. The CDR3 has 13 residues. A note on this clonotype: Antigen unknown.

Sequenced material: blood. The receptor was derived from a girl aged 2 to 9 with multiple sclerosis. V gene TRBV7-2 combines with J gene TRBJ2-5; D uncertain. CDR3 sequence reads: CASSSRVLETQYF. The CDR3 DNA sequence: TGTGCCAGCAGCTCCCGAGTCTTAGAGACCCAGTACTTC.